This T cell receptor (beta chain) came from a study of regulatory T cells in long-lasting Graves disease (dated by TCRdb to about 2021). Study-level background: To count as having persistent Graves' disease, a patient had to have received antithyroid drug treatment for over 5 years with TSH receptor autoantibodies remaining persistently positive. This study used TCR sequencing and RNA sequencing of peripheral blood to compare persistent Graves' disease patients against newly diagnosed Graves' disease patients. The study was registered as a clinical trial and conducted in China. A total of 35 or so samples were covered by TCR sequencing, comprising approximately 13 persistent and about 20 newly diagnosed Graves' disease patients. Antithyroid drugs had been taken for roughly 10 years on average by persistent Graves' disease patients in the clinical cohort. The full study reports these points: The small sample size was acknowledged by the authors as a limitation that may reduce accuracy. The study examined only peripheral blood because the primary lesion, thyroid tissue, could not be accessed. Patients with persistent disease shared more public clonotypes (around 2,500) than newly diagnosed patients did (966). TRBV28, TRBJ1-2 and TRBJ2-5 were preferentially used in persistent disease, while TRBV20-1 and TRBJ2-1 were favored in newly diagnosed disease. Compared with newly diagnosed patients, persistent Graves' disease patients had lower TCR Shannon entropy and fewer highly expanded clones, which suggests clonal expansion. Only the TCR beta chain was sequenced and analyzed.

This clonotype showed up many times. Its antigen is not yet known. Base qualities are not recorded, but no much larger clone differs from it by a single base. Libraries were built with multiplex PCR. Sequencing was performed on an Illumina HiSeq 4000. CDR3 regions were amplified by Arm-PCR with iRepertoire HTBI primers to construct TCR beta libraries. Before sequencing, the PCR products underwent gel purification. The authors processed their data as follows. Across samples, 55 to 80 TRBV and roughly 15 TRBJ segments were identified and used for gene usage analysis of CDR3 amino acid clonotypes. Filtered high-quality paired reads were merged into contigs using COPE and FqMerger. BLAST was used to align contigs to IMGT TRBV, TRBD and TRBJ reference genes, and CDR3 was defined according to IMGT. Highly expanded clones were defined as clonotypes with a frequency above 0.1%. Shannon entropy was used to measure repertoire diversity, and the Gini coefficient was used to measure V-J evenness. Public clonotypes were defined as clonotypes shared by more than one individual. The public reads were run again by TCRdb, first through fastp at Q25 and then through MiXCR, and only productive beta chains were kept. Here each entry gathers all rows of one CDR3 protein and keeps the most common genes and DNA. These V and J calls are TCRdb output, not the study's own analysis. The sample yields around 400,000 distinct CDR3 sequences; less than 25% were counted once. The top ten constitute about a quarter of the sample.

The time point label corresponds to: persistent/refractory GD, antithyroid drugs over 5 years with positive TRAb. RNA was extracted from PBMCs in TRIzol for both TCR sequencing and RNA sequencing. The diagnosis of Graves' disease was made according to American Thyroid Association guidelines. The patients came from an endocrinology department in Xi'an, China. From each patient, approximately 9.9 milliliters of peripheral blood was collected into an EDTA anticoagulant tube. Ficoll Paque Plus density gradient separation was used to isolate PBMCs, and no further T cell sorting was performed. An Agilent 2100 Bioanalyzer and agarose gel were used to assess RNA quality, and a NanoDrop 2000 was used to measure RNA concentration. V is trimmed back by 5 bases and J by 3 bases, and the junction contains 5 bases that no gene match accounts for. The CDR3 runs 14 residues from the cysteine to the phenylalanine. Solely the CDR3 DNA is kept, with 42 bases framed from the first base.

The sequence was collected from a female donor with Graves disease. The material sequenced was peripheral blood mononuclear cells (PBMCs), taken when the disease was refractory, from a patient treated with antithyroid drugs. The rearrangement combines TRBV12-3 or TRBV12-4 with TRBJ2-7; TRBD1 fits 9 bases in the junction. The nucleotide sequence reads TGTGCCAGCAGTCCAGGGACAGGGAACTACGAGCAGTACTTC. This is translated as CASSPGTGNYEQYF.